Below, 5 T cell receptor beta chains from the same sample are listed, as sequenced in a study of blood T cell repertoires in COVID-19. Libraries were prepared by immunoSEQ multiplex PCR; TCRdb keeps only in-frame clonotypes and omits some of them. The profile shows around 300,000 clones, 80% to 90% of them singletons. Sequenced sample: peripheral blood. The receptors stem from a man between 25 and 39 years old with active or convalescent COVID-19.

This rearrangement joins TRBV27 to TRBJ2-7; 7 bases agree with TRBD1. V shed 6 bases and J 3 bases; nucleotides not matched to a gene: 5. Germline CDR1 reads MNHEY; CDR2 reads SMNVEV (reference sequence). The CDR3 extends over 13 amino acids. CDR3 in amino acids: CASRGTENYEQYF. In nucleotides, the CDR3 is TGTGCCAGCAGGGGGACAGAGAACTACGAGCAGTACTTC.

CDR3 in DNA: TGCGCCAGCAGCCAAGATCGAATTGTAGCGGGGGTAGTAGATACGCAGTATTTT. Translating it yields CASSQDRIVAGVVDTQYF. The rearrangement uses TRBV4-3 and TRBJ2-3, with 9 nucleotides matching TRBD2. CDR1 and CDR2 from the germline V gene are LGHNA and YSLEER. With V trimmed by 0 bases and J by 5 bases, 12 bases remained unmatched. There are 18 residues in the CDR3.

The chain is built from TRBV11-3 and TRBJ1-2, with D perhaps TRBD1 (6 bases). V lost 5 bases to trimming and J lost 8 bases, with 15 bases between them. CDR1 and CDR2 (germline): SGHNT, YENEEA. The CDR3 has 13 amino acids. The CDR3 spells CASSTGQGQGYTF. The CDR3 DNA follows: TGTGCCAGCAGCACCGGCCAGGGACAAGGCTACACCTTC.

This sequence joins TRBV24-1 and TRBJ1-5; D is uncertain. The V end lost 5 bases, the J end lost 1 base, and 5 bases lay between the germline ends. The V gene's germline CDR1 is KGHDR and CDR2 SFDVKD. This CDR3 has 13 amino acids. CDR3 nucleotides: TGTGCCACCAGTGGCGTAAGCAATCAGCCCCAGCATTTT. It specifies CATSGVSNQPQHF.

This clone occurred once. The chain links TRBV24-1 to TRBJ1-5; D is perhaps TRBD1 (5 bases). Germline V gene lookup returns CDR1 KGHDR and CDR2 SFDVKD. Trimming shortened V by 7 bases and J by 6 bases, and 15 bases separated the two germline ends. The CDR3 runs 14 residues. The CDR3 loop is CATRAGGEGQPQHF. CDR3 bases: TGTGCCACCAGAGCCGGGGGGGAGGGTCAGCCCCAGCATTTT.